The 24 T cell receptor beta chains listed next were all sequenced from one sample in a study of T cell repertoires in ileal Crohn's disease. Sequencing was performed with immunoSEQ multiplex PCR; in TCRdb, only in-frame clones are kept and a portion is missing. Counted here are 5,500 to 8,500 clones, 75% to 85% occurring once; the ten biggest clones make up under 5%. The sequencing sample was made of ileal tissue. The receptors originated from an adult with Crohn's disease.

The V and J genes are TRBV5-4 and TRBJ2-1, with D maybe TRBD1 (7 bases). The CDR3 contains 14 residues. V lost 4 bases, J lost 9 bases, and 17 bases lay in between. Germline V gene sequence: CDR1 SGHNT, CDR2 YYREEE (reference sequence). The CDR3 spells CASSQGSQGGEQFF. Here the CDR3 DNA reads TGTGCCAGCAGCCAGGGCTCCCAGGGGGGTGAGCAGTTCTTC.

This clone was seen a few times. The chain combines TRBV19 with TRBJ2-1, with D perhaps TRBD1 (6 bases). The germline gives CDR1 LNHDA, CDR2 SQIVND (reference sequence). The V end was cut by 6 bases, the J end by 6 bases, with 12 bases between. This CDR3 is 13 amino acids long. CDR3 nucleotides: TGTGCCAGTAGGCAGAGAGGGGGCAATGAGCAGTTCTTC. Translated, it gives CASRQRGGNEQFF.

J is TRBJ2-5 and V is TRBV18, with 8 bases fitting TRBD2. This CDR3 has 15 amino acids. Per the germline V gene, CDR1 is KGHSH and CDR2 is LQKENI. J was trimmed by 1 base and V by 6 bases; bases with no gene match: 7. The CDR3 sequence is CASSLTLAAQETQYF. CDR3 in DNA: TGTGCCAGCTCGCTGACACTAGCGGCCCAAGAGACCCAGTACTTC. Together with reference TRBV18 and TRBJ2-5, the CDR3 gives the full variable domain: NAGVMQNPRHLVRRRGQEARLRCSPMKGHSHVYWYRQLPEEGLKFMVYLQKENIIDESGMPKERFSAEFPKEGPSILRIQQVVRGDSAAYFCASSLTLAAQETQYFGPGTRLLVL.

J is TRBJ2-7 and V is TRBV12-5; D is possibly TRBD1 (6 bases). Looked up from germline, CDR1 is LGHNT and CDR2 is FRNRAP. The CDR3 has 14 amino acids. Trimming shortened V by 6 bases and J by 4 bases, and 16 bases separated the two germline ends. CDR3 protein: CASGHTGSGYEQYF. The CDR3 nucleotides read TGTGCTAGTGGACACACAGGGTCGGGGTACGAGCAGTACTTC.

V and J are TRBV6-5 and TRBJ1-2; 8 bases fit TRBD1. V shed 6 bases and J 9 bases; nucleotides not matched to a gene: 9. CDR1 and CDR2 from the germline V gene are MNHEY and SVGAGI. The CDR3 covers 13 residues. The CDR3 protein is CASSAGTGGSYTF. In DNA, the CDR3 is TGTGCCAGCAGCGCCGGGACAGGCGGGAGCTACACCTTC.

The chain uses TRBV9 and TRBJ2-1; D unclear. The CDR3 loop spans 13 amino acids. V gave up 1 base and J gave up 8 bases, with 10 bases separating them. Per the germline V gene, CDR1 is SGDLS and CDR2 is YYNGEE. CDR3 DNA: TGTGCCAGCAGCGTATGGGTCGAGGATGAGCAGTTCTTC. Protein product: CASSVWVEDEQFF.

CDR3 region: CASSSGLAGEAGANVLTF. The CDR3 DNA reads TGTGCCAGCAGCTCCGGACTAGCGGGAGAGGCTGGGGCCAACGTCCTGACTTTC. This sequence joins TRBV7-3 and TRBJ2-6, with 13 nucleotides matching TRBD2. Germline loops: CDR1 SGHTA, CDR2 FQGTGA. V lost 4 bases and J lost 2; bases outside the gene matches: 5. The CDR3 length is 18 residues.

The chain couples TRBV23-1 to TRBJ1-3, with 11 bases fitting TRBD1. TRBV23-1 is given ORF status, its function remaining uncertain. The CDR3 loop spans 20 amino acids. After removal of 3 bases from V and 2 bases from J, the junction contained 15 bases not matched to a gene. This chain's CDR3 is CASSQNCFPRTGGPGNTIYF. CDR3 bases: TGCGCCAGCAGTCAGAATTGTTTCCCGCGGACAGGGGGCCCTGGAAACACCATATATTTT.

The CDR3 DNA reads as TGTGCCAGCAGATCCGGGACAGGGGATGGAAACACCATATATTTT. It codes for CASRSGTGDGNTIYF. This rearrangement joins TRBV6-6 to TRBJ1-3, with 10 bases that match TRBD1. In germline, CDR1 is MNHNY, CDR2 SVGAGI (reference sequence). V shed 6 bases, J shed 3 bases, and the junction held 5 bases outside the gene matches. The CDR3 has 15 residues.

The rearrangement links TRBV7-2 to TRBJ1-5; D not certain. The CDR3 runs 18 residues. Trimming removed 4 bases from V and 0 bases from J, with 19 bases in between. In germline, CDR1 is SGHTA, CDR2 FQGNSA. CDR3 region: CASSSFGPLSSSNQPQHF. The CDR3, as DNA: TGTGCCAGCAGCTCATTTGGGCCGCTTTCGAGTAGCAATCAGCCCCAGCATTTT.

The chain uses TRBV7-8 and TRBJ2-7; maybe TRBD1 (5 bases). Trimming took off 1 base at V and 4 bases at J, with 17 bases between the two ends. Germline assignment: CDR1 SGHVS and CDR2 FQNEAQ. The CDR3 covers 16 residues. Written as DNA, the CDR3 is TGTGCCAGCAGCTTAGGGCTGGCGTCAGGGTTGTACGAGCAGTACTTC. Encoded protein: CASSLGLASGLYEQYF.

The V call is TRBV5-4, the J call TRBJ1-6; the D is unclear. The CDR3 is 12 amino acids. V shed 1 base and J shed 8 bases, with 4 bases lying between them. Per the germline V gene, CDR1 is SGHNT and CDR2 is YYREEE (reference sequence). This CDR3 reads CASSLPYSPLHF. The CDR3 nucleotides are TGTGCCAGCAGCTTGCCATATTCACCCCTCCACTTT. Full variable domain (outside the CDR3, taken from reference TRBV5-4 and TRBJ1-6): ETGVTQSPTHLIKTRGQQVTLRCSSQSGHNTVSWYQQALGQGPQFIFQYYREEENGRGNFPPRFSGLQFPNYSSELNVNALELDDSALYLCASSLPYSPLHFGNGTRLTVT.

This chain uses TRBV29-1 with TRBJ2-1, with 7 positions matching TRBD1. This CDR3 contains 14 residues. Per the germline V gene, CDR1 is SQVTM and CDR2 is ANQGSEA. The trim removed 5 bases at V and 6 bases at J, leaving 10 bases unmatched. The CDR3 DNA is TGCAGCGTTTTGGGACAGCCGACCGTCAATGAGCAGTTCTTC. Its protein product is CSVLGQPTVNEQFF.

V usage is TRBV4-1 and J usage is TRBJ2-3, with D maybe TRBD2 (6 bases). Trimming shortened V by 3 bases and J by 4 bases, and 14 bases separated the two germline ends. This CDR3 spans 15 amino acids. The germline CDR1 and CDR2 sequences are MGHRA and YSYEKL. The CDR3 DNA is TGCGCCAGCAGCCAGAGCGGGTGGGACTCAGATACGCAGTATTTT. Translation: CASSQSGWDSDTQYF.

This clone was found a few times. The rearrangement joins TRBV6-6 to TRBJ1-1; no clear D. This CDR3 contains 14 residues. Germline lookup yields CDR1 MNHNY and CDR2 SVGAGI (reference sequence). V lost 5 bases, J lost 3 bases, and 13 bases lay in between. CDR3: CASSPLTSHTEAFF. CDR3 in DNA: TGTGCCAGCAGTCCCCTGACAAGCCACACTGAAGCTTTCTTT.

The chain combines TRBV25-1 with TRBJ2-7; D possibly corresponds to TRBD2 (6 bases). The CDR3 has 14 amino acids. The ends were cut back, 5 bases at V and 1 base at J, with 12 bases in the middle. Germline values: CDR1 MGHDK, CDR2 SYGVNS. The CDR3 spells CASSYRETSYEQYF. In DNA form, the CDR3 reads TGTGCCAGCAGTTATCGGGAGACATCCTACGAGCAGTACTTC.

The CDR3 nucleotides are TGTGCCAGCAGCCTTCGGAACACTGAAGCTTTCTTT. Protein sequence: CASSLRNTEAFF. V and J are TRBV11-2 and TRBJ1-1; D gene unclear. V was cut by 5 bases and J by 1 base, with 5 bases left in between. CDR1 is SGHAT and CDR2 is FQNNGV in the germline V gene. The CDR3 is 12 amino acids.

This chain connects TRBV6-4 to TRBJ2-7; 14 nucleotides line up with TRBD2. The CDR3 totals 20 residues. The trim removed 1 base at V and 3 bases at J, leaving 14 bases unmatched. CDR1 and CDR2 from the germline V gene are MRHNA and SNTAGT. The CDR3 DNA reads as TGTGCCAGCAGTGACTTCCGGACTAGCGGGAGGCCCGGAGGACGCTACGAGCAGTACTTC. Amino acids: CASSDFRTSGRPGGRYEQYF.

This clone occurred a few times. This chain joins TRBV19 and TRBJ1-3; D uncertain. Per the germline V gene, CDR1 is LNHDA and CDR2 is SQIVND (reference sequence). The CDR3 runs to 15 residues. V was shortened by 6 bases and J by 0 bases, with 12 bases between the two germline ends. The CDR3 region has the DNA TGTGCCAGTAGACGGACTTCCTCCTCTGGAAACACCATATATTTT. Its protein is CASRRTSSSGNTIYF. The variable domain in full, with the rest retrieved from reference TRBV19 and TRBJ1-3, is DGGITQSPKYLFRKEGQNVTLSCEQNLNHDAMYWYRQDPGQGLRLIYYSQIVNDFQKGDIAEGYSVSREKKESFPLTVTSAQKNPTAFYLCASRRTSSSGNTIYFGEGSWLTVV.

CDR3 amino acids: CASSLHGGMNTEAFF. CDR3 nucleotide sequence: TGTGCCAGCAGCCTCCATGGAGGGATGAACACTGAAGCTTTCTTT. V is TRBV5-5 and J is TRBJ1-1, with D uncertain. Trimming took 4 bases from V and 0 from J, leaving 13 bases between them. This CDR3 region has 15 residues. Germline CDR1 reads SGHKS; CDR2 reads YYEKEE (reference sequence).

The chain joins TRBV28 to TRBJ1-2, with D tentatively TRBD1 (5 bases). The CDR3 loop spans 15 amino acids. Per the germline V gene, CDR1 is MDHEN and CDR2 is SYDVKM. V lost 4 bases and J lost 5, with 17 bases in between. Here the CDR3 DNA reads TGTGCCAGCAGTTCGCCTCGCGGGGGGTCATATGGCTACACCTTC. It encodes CASSSPRGGSYGYTF.

V usage is TRBV30 and J usage is TRBJ1-5, with no clear D. Trimming took off 5 bases at V and 7 bases at J, with 12 bases between the two ends. CDR1 GTSNPN and CDR2 SVGIG come from the germline V gene (reference sequence). This CDR3 is 12 amino acids long. CDR3 in amino acids: CAWGREGQPQHF. The CDR3 nucleotides are TGTGCCTGGGGACGGGAGGGCCAGCCCCAGCATTTT.

The rearrangement joins TRBV30 to TRBJ2-5; D is ambiguous. Trimming pared 4 bases from V and 5 bases from J, leaving 17 bases between. This CDR3 comprises 14 residues. CDR1 and CDR2 from the germline V gene are GTSNPN and SVGIG (reference sequence). CDR3 coding DNA: TGTGCCTGGAAATACTTAGACCCTAGGGAGACCCAGTACTTC. Translating gives CAWKYLDPRETQYF. Filled out from reference TRBV30 and TRBJ2-5, the complete variable domain reads SQTIHQWPATLVQPVGSPLSLECTVEGTSNPNLYWYRQAAGRGLQLLFYSVGIGQISSEVPQNLSASRPQDRQFILSSKKLLLSDSGFYLCAWKYLDPRETQYFGPGTRLLVL.

Remarks on this clone: Other DNA sequences in this specimen translate into the identical CDR3. The genes are TRBV7-9 and TRBJ2-5; TRBD1 is a possible D gene (6 bases). This CDR3 has 13 residues. Trimming pared 1 base from V and 5 bases from J, leaving 8 bases between. The germline V gene has CDR1 SEHNR and CDR2 FQNEAQ (reference sequence). Written as DNA, the CDR3 is TGTGCCAGCAGCTTAGACAGGGCGGAGACCCAGTACTTC. Translated: CASSLDRAETQYF.